This paragraph reports one T cell receptor beta chain. The CDR3 consists of 14 residues. V was trimmed by 2 bases and J by 2 bases, leaving 10 bases between them. Germline CDR1 is LGHDT and CDR2 is YNNKEL (reference sequence). Original analysis: Estimated nucleated cell counts came from reference gene primer amplification. The repertoire was sequenced with immunoSEQ multiplex PCR; TCRdb's copy has only in-frame clones and lacks some. The DNA gave D and trimming, while V, J and clone size come from that table. The sample has approximately 150,000 clones; roughly 85% are singletons. These data originate in a study of blood T cell repertoires in COVID-19. Study as a whole: Donors in the United States, Italy and Spain gave samples during acute or convalescent COVID-19. PBMCs, B-cell-depleted T cells, or T cells were the source of the cDNA or gDNA that made up the material.

This receptor was obtained from a man in his 70s with acute or convalescent COVID-19. V usage is TRBV3-1 (or the pseudogene TRBV3-2) and J usage is TRBJ2-7; a weak D match, TRBD1 (5 bases). The specimen sequenced was peripheral blood. The CDR3 coding sequence is TGTGCCAGCAGCCAAATACAGGCGCCCTACGAGCAGTACTTC. This codes for CASSQIQAPYEQYF.